This T cell receptor (beta chain) came from a study of blood T cells in healthy people across ages. Study details: Using template switching, researchers captured about one barcoded beta molecule for each two T cells.

In the case of this clonotype: Its antigen is undetermined.

Study-level findings and limits: While age rose, TCR beta diversity per million T cells dropped in a roughly linear way. Compared with aged donors, long-lived donors showed fewer expanded clones, suggesting selection.

The CDR3 has 17 amino acids. CDR1 is SGHNT and CDR2 is YYREEE in the germline V gene (reference sequence). The J segment lost 2 bases and the V segment lost 1 base, leaving 10 bases of the junction unmatched. The second PCR ran about 6 to 11 cycles with a sample-barcoded 5' primer and J-beta primers. Tags on each cDNA molecule came from a template-switch adaptor with 12 random nucleotides. TCRdb reprocessed the 5' RACE reads with MiXCR, giving one entry per CDR3 protein. This table holds fewer than 750,000 distinct CDR3 sequences, 45% to 60% found once. This chain uses TRBV5-4 with TRBJ2-5, with 8 bases lining up with TRBD1. The TCR sequence derives from a woman older than 75 in good health. Source material: blood. In DNA, the CDR3 is TGTGCCAGCAGCTTGAATGGTTGGGACAGGACGCAAGAGACCCAGTACTTC. It is translated as CASSLNGWDRTQETQYF.